The present T cell receptor (beta chain) was sequenced within a study of post-analysis software for immune sequencing data. This clonotype came up a few times. What it recognizes is unknown. Study results and caveats: Elevated frequency relative to controls characterized 4 or 5 TRBV segments in patients, TRBV5-6, TRBV5-1 and TRBV20-1 among them. Normalized Chao1 diversity in multiple sclerosis patients fell significantly below that of controls.

With 6 bases clipped from V and 7 bases from J, the junction kept 12 bases outside the gene matches. CDR3 length: 15 amino acids. Germline assignment: CDR1 MNHEY and CDR2 SVGAGI. Prepared libraries of TCR beta cDNA carried unique molecular identifiers. A population of about 0.85 to 11 million T cells gave rise to roughly 490,000 cDNA molecules. TCRdb called the PCR reads again in MiXCR, with one record for every CDR3 protein. The sample has 600,000 to 700,000 distinct CDR3 sequences, approximately 59% seen once; the top ten hold about 11%. The receptor was derived from a girl aged 2 to 10 with multiple sclerosis. The specimen was blood. The chain has TRBV6-5 and TRBJ1-2; TRBD1 matches 9 bases. The CDR3 DNA is TGTGCCAGCAGGTCGGGTTGGACAGGGGAACGTGGCTACACCTTC. Its translation is CASRSGWTGERGYTF.